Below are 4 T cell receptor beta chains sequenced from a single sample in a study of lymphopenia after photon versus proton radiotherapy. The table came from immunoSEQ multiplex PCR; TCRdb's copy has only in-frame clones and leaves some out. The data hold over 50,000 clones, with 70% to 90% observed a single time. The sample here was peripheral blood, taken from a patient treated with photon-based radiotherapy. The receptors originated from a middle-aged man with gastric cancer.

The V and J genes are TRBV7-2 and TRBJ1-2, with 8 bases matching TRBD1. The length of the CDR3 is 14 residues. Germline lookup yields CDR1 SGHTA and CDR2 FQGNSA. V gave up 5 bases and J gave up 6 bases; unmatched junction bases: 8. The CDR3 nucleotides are TGTGCCAGCAGCCCGGGACAGGTCGAGGATGGCTACACCTTC. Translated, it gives CASSPGQVEDGYTF.

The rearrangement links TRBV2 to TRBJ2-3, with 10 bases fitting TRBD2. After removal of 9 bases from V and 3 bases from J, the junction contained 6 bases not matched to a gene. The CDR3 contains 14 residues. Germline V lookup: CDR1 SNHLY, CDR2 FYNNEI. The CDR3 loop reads CASQLAGSTDTQYF. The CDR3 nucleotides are TGTGCCAGTCAACTAGCGGGGTCGACAGATACGCAGTATTTT.

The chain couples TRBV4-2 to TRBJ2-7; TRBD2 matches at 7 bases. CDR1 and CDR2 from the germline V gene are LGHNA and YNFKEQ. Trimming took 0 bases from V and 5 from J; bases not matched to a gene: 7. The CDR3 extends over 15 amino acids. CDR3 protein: CASSQEEGGSHEQYF. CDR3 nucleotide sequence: TGTGCCAGCAGCCAAGAAGAGGGAGGGTCTCACGAGCAGTACTTC.

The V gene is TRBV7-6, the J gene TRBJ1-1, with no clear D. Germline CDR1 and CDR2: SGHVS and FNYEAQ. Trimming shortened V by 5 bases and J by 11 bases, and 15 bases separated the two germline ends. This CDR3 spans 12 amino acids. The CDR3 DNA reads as TGTGCCAGCAGCCCTCCGTGGGGAGAGGCTTTCTTT. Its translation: CASSPPWGEAFF.